The clone carrying this TCR beta chain was detected ten times or more. The data are from a study of T cells in Graves' hyperthyroidism and ophthalmopathy. This CDR3 is 14 amino acids long. In germline, CDR1 is SQVTM, CDR2 ANQGSEA. The ends were cut back, 5 bases at V and 3 bases at J, with 15 bases in the middle. At least 3 on the Clinical Activity Score was recorded for ophthalmopathy patients, who also had NOSPECS grade at least 4 and duration under 3 months. The study based diagnoses on clinical symptoms, serum thyroxine and TRAb, thyroid ultrasound and orbital computed tomography. TCR beta CDR3 regions were amplified from RNA. The study used the HTBI primer set for a first-round RT-PCR of the TCR CDR3. TCRdb recomputed calls from the multiplex PCR reads with MiXCR, one row per CDR3 protein. The table lists 450,000 to 600,000 distinct CDR3 sequences, about 20% of them singletons.

Specimen: blood. This receptor was identified in a middle-aged man with Graves' ophthalmopathy. The chain joins TRBV29-1 to TRBJ2-3; D gene ambiguous. Written as DNA, the CDR3 is TGCAGCGTTCTGGGCGCCGGAAGGACAGATACGCAGTATTTT. This codes for CSVLGAGRTDTQYF.